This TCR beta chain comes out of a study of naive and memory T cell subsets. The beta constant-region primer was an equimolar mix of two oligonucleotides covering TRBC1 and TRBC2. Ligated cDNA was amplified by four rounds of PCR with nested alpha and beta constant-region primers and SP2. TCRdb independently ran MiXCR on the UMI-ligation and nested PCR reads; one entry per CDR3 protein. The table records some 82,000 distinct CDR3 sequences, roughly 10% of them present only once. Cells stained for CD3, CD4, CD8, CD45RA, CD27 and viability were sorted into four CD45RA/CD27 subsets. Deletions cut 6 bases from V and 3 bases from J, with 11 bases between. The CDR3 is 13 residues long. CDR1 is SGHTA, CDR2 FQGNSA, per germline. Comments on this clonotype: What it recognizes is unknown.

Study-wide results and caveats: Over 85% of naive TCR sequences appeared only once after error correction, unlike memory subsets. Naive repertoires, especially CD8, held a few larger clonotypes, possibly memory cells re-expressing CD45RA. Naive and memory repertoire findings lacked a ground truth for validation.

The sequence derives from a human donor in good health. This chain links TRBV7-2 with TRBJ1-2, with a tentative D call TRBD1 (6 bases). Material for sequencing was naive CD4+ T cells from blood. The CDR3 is CASRIDRYYGYTF. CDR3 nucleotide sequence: TGTGCCAGCAGAATCGACAGGTACTATGGCTACACCTTC.